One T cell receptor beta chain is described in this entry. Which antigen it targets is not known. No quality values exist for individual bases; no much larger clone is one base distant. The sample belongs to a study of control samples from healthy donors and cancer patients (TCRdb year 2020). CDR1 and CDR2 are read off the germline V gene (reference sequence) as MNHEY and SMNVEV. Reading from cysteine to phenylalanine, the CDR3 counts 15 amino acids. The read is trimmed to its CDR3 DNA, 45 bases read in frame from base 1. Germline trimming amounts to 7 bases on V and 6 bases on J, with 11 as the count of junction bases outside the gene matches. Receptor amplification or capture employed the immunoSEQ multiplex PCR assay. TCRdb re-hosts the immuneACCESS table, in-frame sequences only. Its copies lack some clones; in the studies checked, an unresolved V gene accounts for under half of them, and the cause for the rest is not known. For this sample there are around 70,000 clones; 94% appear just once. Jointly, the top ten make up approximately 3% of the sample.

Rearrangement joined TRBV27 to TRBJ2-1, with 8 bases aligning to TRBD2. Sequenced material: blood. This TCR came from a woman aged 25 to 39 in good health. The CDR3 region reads CASTPRVAGSNEQFF. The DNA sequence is TGTGCCAGCACCCCGCGAGTAGCGGGGAGCAATGAGCAGTTCTTC.